Listed below are T cell receptor beta chains from one sample, sequenced in a study of CD8+CD57+ T cells in acquired aplastic anemia. TCRdb reanalysed the reads using MiXCR and keeps one entry per CDR3 protein. The sample lists around 290,000 distinct CDR3 sequences, roughly 61% occurring once. The sample comprised sorted CD4+, CD8+, or CD8+CD57+ T cells (not recorded which) from PBMCs. These receptors were obtained from a human donor with aplastic anemia. CDR3s include the opening cysteine and the closing phenylalanine or tryptophan. Each record gives: clone size, V gene, J gene, D gene, CDR3 protein, CDR3 DNA. The D gene is left open where the match is weak. The listing skips clone size in some rows; elsewhere it reads once, few, many or a size class.

once	TRBV5-6	TRBJ1-2	.	CASSWGDGVYTF	TGTGCCAGCAGCTGGGGGGACGGCGTCTACACCTTC
.	TRBV7-9	TRBJ2-3	TRBD1	CASSQLLTGRYF	TGTGCCAGCAGCCAACTACTGACAGGGCGGTATTTT
many	TRBV19	TRBJ2-7	TRBD1	CASSIEGQGFYEQYF	TGTGCCAGTAGTATAGAAGGACAGGGGTTCTACGAGCAGTACTTC
few	TRBV14	TRBJ1-4	TRBD1	CASSQTGGLNEKLFF	TGTGCCAGCAGCCAGACAGGGGGTCTTAATGAAAAACTGTTTTTT
many	TRBV6-2/TRBV6-3	TRBJ2-5	TRBD2	CAIGLAAQETQYF	TGTGCCATTGGACTAGCGGCCCAAGAGACCCAGTACTTC
.	TRBV7-9	TRBJ2-7	TRBD1	CASSYPGTGYEQYF	TGTGCCAGCAGCTACCCCGGGACAGGCTACGAGCAGTACTTC
many	TRBV3-1	TRBJ1-5	TRBD1	CASTSGTVNQPQHF	TGTGCCAGCACGTCGGGGACAGTCAATCAGCCCCAGCATTTT
.	TRBV7-9	TRBJ1-2	.	CASSLLGRNYGHTF	TGCGCCAGCAGCTTATTGGGCAGAAACTATGGCCACACCTTC
.	TRBV20-1	TRBJ1-5	TRBD1	CSARQGSEPQHF	TGCAGTGCGCGACAGGGGTCGGAGCCCCAGCATTTT
.	TRBV5-1	TRBJ2-1	.	CASRETGTWGNEQFF	TGTGCCAGCAGAGAAACAGGGACATGGGGGAATGAGCAGTTCTTC
.	TRBV6-5	TRBJ1-2	.	CAVSGYGYTF	TGTGCCGTATCGGGCTATGGCTACACCTTC
many	TRBV28	TRBJ1-1	TRBD1	CASSLSGTGDTEAFF	TGTGCCAGCAGTCTGAGCGGTACAGGGGACACTGAAGCTTTCTTT
.	TRBV7-9	TRBJ2-7	.	CASSLEHYEQYF	TGTGCCAGCAGCTTAGAACACTACGAGCAGTACTTC
.	TRBV20-1	TRBJ2-2	.	CSAPTWNTGELFF	TGCAGTGCTCCGACCTGGAACACCGGGGAGCTGTTTTTT
.	TRBV5-6	TRBJ2-2	.	CASSAEAGELFF	TGTGCCAGCAGCGCGGAAGCGGGGGAGCTGTTTTTT
.	TRBV25-1	TRBJ2-7	.	CASRRDEYEQYF	TGTGCCAGCAGAAGGGACGAATACGAGCAGTACTTC
.	TRBV19	TRBJ1-2	.	CASSGSGYTF	TGTGCCAGTAGTGGAAGTGGCTACACCTTC
.	TRBV5-1	TRBJ2-5	TRBD1	CASSPSTGDETQYF	TGCGCCAGCAGCCCCTCGACAGGGGACGAGACCCAGTACTTC